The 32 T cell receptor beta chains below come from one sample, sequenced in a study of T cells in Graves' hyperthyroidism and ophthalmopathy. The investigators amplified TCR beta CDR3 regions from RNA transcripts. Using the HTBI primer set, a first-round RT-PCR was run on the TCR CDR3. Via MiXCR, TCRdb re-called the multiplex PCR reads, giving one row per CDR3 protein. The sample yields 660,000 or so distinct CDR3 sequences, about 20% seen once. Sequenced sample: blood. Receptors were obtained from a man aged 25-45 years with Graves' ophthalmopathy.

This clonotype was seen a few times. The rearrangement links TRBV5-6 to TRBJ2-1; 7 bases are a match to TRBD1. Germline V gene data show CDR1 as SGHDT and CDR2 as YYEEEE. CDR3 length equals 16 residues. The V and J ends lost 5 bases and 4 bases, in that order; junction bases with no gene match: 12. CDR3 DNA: TGTGCCAGCAGTCCAATGACAGGGTTTACATACAATGAGCAGTTCTTC. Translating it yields CASSPMTGFTYNEQFF.

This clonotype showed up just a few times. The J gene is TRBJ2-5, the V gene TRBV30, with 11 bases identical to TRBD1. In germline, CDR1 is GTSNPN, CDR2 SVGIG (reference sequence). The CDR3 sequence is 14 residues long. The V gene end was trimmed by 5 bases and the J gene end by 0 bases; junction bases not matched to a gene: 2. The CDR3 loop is CAWGDRGNQETQYF. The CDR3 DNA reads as TGTGCCTGGGGGGACAGGGGGAACCAAGAGACCCAGTACTTC.

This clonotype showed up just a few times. The CDR3 here is CASSLSRTSGSGDTQYF. Written as DNA, the CDR3 is TGCGCCAGCAGCTTGTCTCGGACTAGCGGGAGCGGAGATACGCAGTATTTT. J is TRBJ2-3 and V is TRBV5-1; 13 nucleotides match TRBD2. This CDR3 contains 17 residues. From germline, CDR1 is SGHRS and CDR2 YFSETQ. J gave up 5 bases and V 1 base, and 7 bases lay outside the gene matches.

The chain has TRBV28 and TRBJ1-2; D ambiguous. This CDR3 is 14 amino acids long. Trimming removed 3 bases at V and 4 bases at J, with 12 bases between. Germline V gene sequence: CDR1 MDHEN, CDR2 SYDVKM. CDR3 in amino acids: CASSFFWEAYGYTF. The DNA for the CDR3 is TGTGCCAGCAGTTTTTTTTGGGAGGCCTATGGCTACACCTTC.

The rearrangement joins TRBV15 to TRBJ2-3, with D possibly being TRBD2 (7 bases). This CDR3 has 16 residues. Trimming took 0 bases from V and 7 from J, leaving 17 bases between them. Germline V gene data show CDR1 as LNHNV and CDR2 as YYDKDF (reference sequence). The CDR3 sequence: CATSRDRGAIGYTQYF. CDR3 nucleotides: TGTGCCACCAGCAGAGATCGGGGGGCGATTGGATATACGCAGTATTTT.

The CDR3 DNA sequence: TGTGCCAGCAGTATCCCGGAGGGACAAAAGTACTTC. Protein: CASSIPEGQKYF. The chain couples TRBV27 to TRBJ2-5; D tentatively fits TRBD1 or TRBD2 (6 bases each). The CDR3 consists of 12 residues. Trimming removed 5 bases at V and 12 bases at J, with 16 bases between. From germline, CDR1 is MNHEY and CDR2 SMNVEV (reference sequence).

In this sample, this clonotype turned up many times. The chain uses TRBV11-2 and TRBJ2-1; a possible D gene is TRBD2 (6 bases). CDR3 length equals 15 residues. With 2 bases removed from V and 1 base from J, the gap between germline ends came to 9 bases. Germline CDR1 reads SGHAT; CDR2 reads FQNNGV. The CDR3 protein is CASSLTGESYNEQFF. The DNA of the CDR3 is TGTGCCAGCAGCTTAACGGGAGAGTCCTACAATGAGCAGTTCTTC.

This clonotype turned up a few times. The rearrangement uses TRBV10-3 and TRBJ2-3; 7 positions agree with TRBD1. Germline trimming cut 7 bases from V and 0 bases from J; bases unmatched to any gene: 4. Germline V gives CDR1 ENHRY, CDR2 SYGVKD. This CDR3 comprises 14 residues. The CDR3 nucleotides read TGTGCCATCAAGGGGGCCTATAGCACAGATACGCAGTATTTT. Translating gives CAIKGAYSTDTQYF.

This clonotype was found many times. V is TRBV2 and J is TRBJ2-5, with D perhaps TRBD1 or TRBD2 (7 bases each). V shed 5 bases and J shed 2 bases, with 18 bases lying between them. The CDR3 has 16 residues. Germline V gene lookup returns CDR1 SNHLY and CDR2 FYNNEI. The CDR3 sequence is CASSLGQEAGQETQYF. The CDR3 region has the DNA TGTGCCAGCAGTTTAGGACAGGAAGCGGGGCAAGAGACCCAGTACTTC.

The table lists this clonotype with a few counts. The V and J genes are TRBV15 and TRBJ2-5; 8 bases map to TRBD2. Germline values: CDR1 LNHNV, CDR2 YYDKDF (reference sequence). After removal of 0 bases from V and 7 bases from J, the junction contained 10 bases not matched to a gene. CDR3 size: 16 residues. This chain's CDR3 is CATSRDQEAGVGTQYF. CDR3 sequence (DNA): TGTGCCACCAGCAGAGATCAGGAAGCGGGAGTTGGGACCCAGTACTTC.

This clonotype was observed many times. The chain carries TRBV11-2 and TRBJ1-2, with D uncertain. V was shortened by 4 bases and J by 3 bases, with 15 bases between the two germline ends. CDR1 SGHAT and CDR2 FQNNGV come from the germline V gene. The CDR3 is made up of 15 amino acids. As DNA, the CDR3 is TGTGCCAGCAGCTCGAGACTGACCCGGGACTATGGCTACACCTTC. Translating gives CASSSRLTRDYGYTF.

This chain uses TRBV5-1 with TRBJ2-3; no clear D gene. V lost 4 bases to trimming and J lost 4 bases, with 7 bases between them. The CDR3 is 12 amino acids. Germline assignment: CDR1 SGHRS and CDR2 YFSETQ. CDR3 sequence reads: CASSTVADTQYF. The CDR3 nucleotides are TGCGCCAGCAGCACGGTGGCAGATACGCAGTATTTT.

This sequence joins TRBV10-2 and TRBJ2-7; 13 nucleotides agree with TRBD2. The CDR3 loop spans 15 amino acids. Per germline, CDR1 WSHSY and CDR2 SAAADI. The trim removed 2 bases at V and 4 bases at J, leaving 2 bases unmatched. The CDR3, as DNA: TGCGCCAGCAGTGAGGGGACTAGCGGGATATACGAGCAGTACTTC. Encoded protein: CASSEGTSGIYEQYF.

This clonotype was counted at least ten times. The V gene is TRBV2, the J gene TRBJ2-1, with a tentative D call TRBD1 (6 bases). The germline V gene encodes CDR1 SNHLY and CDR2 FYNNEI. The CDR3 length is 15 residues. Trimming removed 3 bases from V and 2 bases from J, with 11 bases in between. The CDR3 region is CASSERGQTYNEQFF. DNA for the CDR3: TGTGCCAGCAGTGAGAGAGGACAGACCTACAATGAGCAGTTCTTC.

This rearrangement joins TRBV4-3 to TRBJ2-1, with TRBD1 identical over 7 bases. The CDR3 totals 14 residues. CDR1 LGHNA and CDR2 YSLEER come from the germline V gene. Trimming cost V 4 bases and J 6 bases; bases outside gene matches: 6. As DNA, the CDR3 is TGCGCCAGCAGCCCGATCACAGGGGCCAATGAGCAGTTCTTC. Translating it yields CASSPITGANEQFF.

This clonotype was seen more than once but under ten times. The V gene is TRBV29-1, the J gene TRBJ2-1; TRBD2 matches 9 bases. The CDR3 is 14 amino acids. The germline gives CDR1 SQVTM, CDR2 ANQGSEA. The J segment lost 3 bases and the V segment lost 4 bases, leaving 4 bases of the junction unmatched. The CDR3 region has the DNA TGCAGCGTTGTCGGTAGCGGGAGCTACAATGAGCAGTTCTTC. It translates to CSVVGSGSYNEQFF.

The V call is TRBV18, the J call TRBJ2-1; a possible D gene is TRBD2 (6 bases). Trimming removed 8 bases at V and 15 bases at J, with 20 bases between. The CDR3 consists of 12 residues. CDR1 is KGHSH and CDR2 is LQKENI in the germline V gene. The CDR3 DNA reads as TGTGCCAGCACGCCCTCGGTGGGGGAGGTGTTCTTC. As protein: CASTPSVGEVFF.

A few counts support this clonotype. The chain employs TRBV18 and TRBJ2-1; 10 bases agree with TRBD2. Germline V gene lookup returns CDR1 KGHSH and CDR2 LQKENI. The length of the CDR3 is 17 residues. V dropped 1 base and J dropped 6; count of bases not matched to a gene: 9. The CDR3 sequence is CASSPLFLAGAINEQFF. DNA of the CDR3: TGTGCCAGCTCACCACTCTTCCTAGCGGGGGCCATCAATGAGCAGTTCTTC. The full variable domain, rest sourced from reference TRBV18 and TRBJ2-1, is NAGVMQNPRHLVRRRGQEARLRCSPMKGHSHVYWYRQLPEEGLKFMVYLQKENIIDESGMPKERFSAEFPKEGPSILRIQQVVRGDSAAYFCASSPLFLAGAINEQFFGPGTRLTVL.

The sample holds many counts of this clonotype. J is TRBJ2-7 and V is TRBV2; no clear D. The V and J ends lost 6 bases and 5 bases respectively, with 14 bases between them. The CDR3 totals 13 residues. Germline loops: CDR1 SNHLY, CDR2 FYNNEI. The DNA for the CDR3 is TGTGCCAGCAGGGGCCCCGGCCCGGACGAGCAGTACTTC. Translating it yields CASRGPGPDEQYF.

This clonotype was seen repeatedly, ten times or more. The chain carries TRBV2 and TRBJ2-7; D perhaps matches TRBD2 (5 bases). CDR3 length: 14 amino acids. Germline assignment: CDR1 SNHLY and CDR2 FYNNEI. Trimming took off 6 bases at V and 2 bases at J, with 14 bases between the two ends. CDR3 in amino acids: CASSETGWAYEQYF. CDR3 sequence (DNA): TGTGCCAGCAGCGAGACGGGGTGGGCCTACGAGCAGTACTTC.

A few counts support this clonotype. The CDR3 region is CASSLNPGVSYEQYF. The CDR3 DNA sequence: TGTGCCAGCAGCTTAAACCCGGGAGTCAGCTACGAGCAGTACTTC. The chain employs TRBV7-2 and TRBJ2-7, with D possibly matching TRBD2 (6 bases). The germline V gene encodes CDR1 SGHTA and CDR2 FQGNSA. V lost 2 bases to trimming and J lost 3 bases, with 14 bases between them. This CDR3 has 15 amino acids.

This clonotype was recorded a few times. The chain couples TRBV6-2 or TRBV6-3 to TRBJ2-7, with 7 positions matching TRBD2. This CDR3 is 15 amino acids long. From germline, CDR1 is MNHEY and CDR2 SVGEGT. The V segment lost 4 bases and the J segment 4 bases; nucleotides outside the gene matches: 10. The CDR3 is CASSSGLVPPYEQYF. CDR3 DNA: TGTGCCAGCAGTTCTGGACTAGTGCCACCTTACGAGCAGTACTTC.

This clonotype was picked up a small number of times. CDR3 sequence: CASSPRGTSGSSPYEQYF. CDR3 in DNA: TGCGCCAGCAGCCCGAGGGGGACTAGCGGGAGCAGTCCCTACGAGCAGTACTTC. The chain has TRBV5-1 and TRBJ2-7; 14 positions match TRBD2. The junction had 11 bases not matched to a gene; V was cut back by 4 bases and J by 2 bases. The CDR3 sequence is 18 residues long. Germline assignment: CDR1 SGHRS and CDR2 YFSETQ. The full variable domain, its missing parts supplied by reference TRBV5-1 and TRBJ2-7, is KAGVTQTPRYLIKTRGQQVTLSCSPISGHRSVSWYQQTPGQGLQFLFEYFSETQRNKGNFPGRFSGRQFSNSRSEMNVSTLELGDSALYLCASSPRGTSGSSPYEQYFGPGTRLTVT.

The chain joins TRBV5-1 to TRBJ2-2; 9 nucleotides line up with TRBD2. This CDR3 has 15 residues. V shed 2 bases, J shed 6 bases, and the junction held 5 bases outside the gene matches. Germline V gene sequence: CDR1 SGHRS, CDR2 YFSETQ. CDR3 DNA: TGCGCCAGCAGCTTTGCGGGAGGGCCCGCCGGGGAGCTGTTTTTT. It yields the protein CASSFAGGPAGELFF.

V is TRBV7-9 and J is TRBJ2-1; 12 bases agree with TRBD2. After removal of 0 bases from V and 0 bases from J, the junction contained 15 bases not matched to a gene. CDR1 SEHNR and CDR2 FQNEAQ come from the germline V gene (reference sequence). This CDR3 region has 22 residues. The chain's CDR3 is CASSLATALAGGLTYSYNEQFF. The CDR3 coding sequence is TGTGCCAGCAGCTTAGCCACAGCCCTAGCGGGAGGGCTAACTTACTCCTACAATGAGCAGTTCTTC.

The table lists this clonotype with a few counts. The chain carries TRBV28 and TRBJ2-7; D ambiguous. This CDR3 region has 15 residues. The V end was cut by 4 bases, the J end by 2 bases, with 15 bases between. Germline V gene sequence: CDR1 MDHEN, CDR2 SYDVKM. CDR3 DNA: TGTGCCAGCAGTTCAAGATACGCCCCCACCTACGAGCAGTACTTC. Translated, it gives CASSSRYAPTYEQYF.

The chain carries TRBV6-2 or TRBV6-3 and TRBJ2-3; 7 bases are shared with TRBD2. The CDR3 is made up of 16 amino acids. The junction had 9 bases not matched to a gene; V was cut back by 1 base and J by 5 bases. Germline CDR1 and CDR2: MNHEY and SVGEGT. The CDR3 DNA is TGTGCCAGCAGTTACTTACGGACTAGTCGTCTAGATACGCAGTATTTT. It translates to CASSYLRTSRLDTQYF.

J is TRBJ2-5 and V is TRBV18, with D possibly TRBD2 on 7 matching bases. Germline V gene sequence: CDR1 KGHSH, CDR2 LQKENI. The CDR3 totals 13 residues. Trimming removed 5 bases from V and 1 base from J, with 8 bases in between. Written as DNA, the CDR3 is TGTGCCAGCTCAGCGGGGGCCCAAGAGACCCAGTACTTC. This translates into CASSAGAQETQYF.

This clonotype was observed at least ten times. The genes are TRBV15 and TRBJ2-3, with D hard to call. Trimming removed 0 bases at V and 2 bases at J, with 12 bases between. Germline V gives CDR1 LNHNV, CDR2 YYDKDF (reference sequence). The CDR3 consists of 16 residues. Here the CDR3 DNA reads TGTGCCACCAGCAGAGAATCGGGCGGAATCACAGATACGCAGTATTTT. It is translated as CATSRESGGITDTQYF.

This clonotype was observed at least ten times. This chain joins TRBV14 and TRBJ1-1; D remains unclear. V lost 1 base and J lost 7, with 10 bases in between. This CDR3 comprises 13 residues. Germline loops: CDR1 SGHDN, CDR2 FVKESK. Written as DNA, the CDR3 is TGTGCCAGCAGCCAAGGTCTCTTCAATGAAGCTTTCTTT. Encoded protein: CASSQGLFNEAFF.

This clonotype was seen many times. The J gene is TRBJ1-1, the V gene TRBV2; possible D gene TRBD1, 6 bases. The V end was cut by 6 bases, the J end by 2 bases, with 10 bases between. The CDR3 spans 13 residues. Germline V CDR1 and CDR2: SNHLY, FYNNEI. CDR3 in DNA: TGTGCCAGCAGGGGGGACATTAACACTGAAGCTTTCTTT. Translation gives CASRGDINTEAFF.

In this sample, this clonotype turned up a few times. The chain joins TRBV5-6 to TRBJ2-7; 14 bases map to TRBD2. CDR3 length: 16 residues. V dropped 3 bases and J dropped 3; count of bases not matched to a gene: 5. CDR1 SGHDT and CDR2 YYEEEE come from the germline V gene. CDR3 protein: CASSSGLAGGYYEQYF. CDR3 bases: TGTGCCAGCAGCTCCGGACTAGCGGGAGGCTACTACGAGCAGTACTTC.